Listed here is a single TCR beta chain. Its specificity is not known. The source of the sample is a study of cytomegalovirus exposure and HLA in healthy donors. Study findings and constraints: A later analysis found common viral pathogens apparently linked to several of the most significant clusters.

Trimming removed 0 bases from V and 1 base from J, with 11 bases in between. The CDR3 loop spans 15 amino acids. Germline CDR1 reads SGDLS; CDR2 reads YYNGEE. This PCR relied on a set of 60 Vbeta primers and 13 Jbeta primers. TCRdb's copy holds only in-frame clones and misses some; the assay was immunoSEQ multiplex PCR. The sample shows roughly 150,000 clones, approximately 72% of them seen only once. The source is a man aged 40-49 years in good health and CMV-seronegative. Input material: PBMCs. The chain couples TRBV9 to TRBJ2-7; a weak D match, TRBD1 (5 bases). The CDR3 here is CASSVGGAQSYEQYF. The DNA of the CDR3 is TGTGCCAGCAGCGTAGGTGGGGCCCAATCCTACGAGCAGTACTTC.